The 19 T cell receptor beta chains in this list originate from one sample, sequenced in a study of blood T cell repertoires in COVID-19. Assay used: immunoSEQ multiplex PCR; TCRdb lists only in-frame clones, some missing. The sample yields over 200,000 clones, 83% seen once. The sample taken for sequencing was peripheral blood. These receptors all come from a woman in her forties with active or convalescent COVID-19.

The chain combines TRBV5-4 with TRBJ2-7; D perhaps matches TRBD1 (6 bases). Germline V gene data show CDR1 as SGHNT and CDR2 as YYREEE (reference sequence). Trimming cost V 0 bases and J 6 bases, with 10 bases left between them. The CDR3 runs 13 residues. CDR3 nucleotide sequence: TGTGCCAGCAGCTTGGGGGGGCGAGTCGAGCAGTACTTC. It encodes CASSLGGRVEQYF.

The V gene is TRBV3-1 (or the pseudogene TRBV3-2), the J gene TRBJ2-5, with 12 positions matching TRBD2. The CDR3 runs 16 residues. Germline CDR1 reads LGHDT; CDR2 reads YNNKEL (reference sequence). The ends lost 5 bases at V and 1 base at J; junction bases unmatched: 5. Written as DNA, the CDR3 is TGTGCCAGCAGCTCAGGACTAGCGGGAAGCCAAGAGACCCAGTACTTC. Residues: CASSSGLAGSQETQYF.

The chain combines TRBV14 with TRBJ1-1; 7 nucleotides line up with TRBD1. CDR3 length equals 14 residues. Germline V CDR1 and CDR2: SGHDN, FVKESK. The ends lost 4 bases at V and 11 bases at J; junction bases unmatched: 13. The CDR3 DNA reads as TGTGCCAGCAGCCCTAATGTAGGGGGCAGTTCGGCTTTCTTT. It is translated as CASSPNVGGSSAFF.

This clone was detected only a few times. The chain couples TRBV5-1 to TRBJ1-4, with D perhaps TRBD1 (6 bases). The CDR3 length is 13 residues. From germline, CDR1 is SGHRS and CDR2 YFSETQ. The V end lost 6 bases, the J end lost 5 bases, and 11 bases lay between the germline ends. This chain's CDR3 is CASTGEGNEKLFF. In nucleotides, the CDR3 is TGCGCCAGCACAGGGGAGGGGAATGAAAAACTGTTTTTT.

This rearrangement joins TRBV6-4 to TRBJ2-5; D may be TRBD2 (6 bases). Germline CDR1 is MRHNA and CDR2 is SNTAGT. This CDR3 comprises 19 residues. The ends were cut back, 0 bases at V and 0 bases at J, with 20 bases in the middle. CDR3 nucleotides: TGTGCCAGCAGTGACTCGATAGACCCTAGCGCGATGTACCAAGAGACCCAGTACTTC. It translates to CASSDSIDPSAMYQETQYF.

This clone was detected once. The chain links TRBV25-1 to TRBJ2-1, with 8 nucleotides matching TRBD1. This CDR3 is built from 13 residues. V shed 6 bases and J 6 bases; nucleotides not matched to a gene: 4. Germline CDR1 MGHDK, CDR2 SYGVNS. In nucleotides, the CDR3 is TGTGCCAGCAGCCCTGGGACAGGCAATGAGCAGTTCTTC. This gives the protein CASSPGTGNEQFF.

The chain has TRBV18 and TRBJ2-1, with a tentative D call TRBD1 (6 bases). The V gene's germline CDR1 is KGHSH and CDR2 LQKENI. The germline V and J ends were trimmed by 2 bases and 5 bases, with 10 bases remaining between them. The CDR3 spans 14 residues. CDR3 residues: CASSPSRQDNEQFF. The CDR3 nucleotides are TGTGCCAGCTCACCATCTCGACAGGACAATGAGCAGTTCTTC.

V and J are TRBV11-2 and TRBJ2-1; 12 bases agree with TRBD2. Trimming cost V 2 bases and J 8 bases; bases outside gene matches: 4. Germline CDR1 SGHAT, CDR2 FQNNGV. The CDR3 has 15 residues. The CDR3: CASSLLAGGLHEQFF. The CDR3 DNA sequence: TGTGCCAGCAGCTTACTAGCGGGGGGGCTCCATGAGCAGTTCTTC.

The chain links TRBV5-1 to TRBJ2-5; 7 bases are shared with TRBD2. After removal of 7 bases from V and 1 base from J, the junction contained 10 bases not matched to a gene. This CDR3 is built from 15 residues. Germline CDR1 is SGHRS and CDR2 is YFSETQ. The CDR3 here is CASRVMASGQETQYF. The CDR3 nucleotides read TGCGCCAGCCGAGTCATGGCTAGCGGCCAAGAGACCCAGTACTTC. Variable domain in full (rest from reference TRBV5-1 and TRBJ2-5): KAGVTQTPRYLIKTRGQQVTLSCSPISGHRSVSWYQQTPGQGLQFLFEYFSETQRNKGNFPGRFSGRQFSNSRSEMNVSTLELGDSALYLCASRVMASGQETQYFGPGTRLLVL.

The chain has TRBV27 and TRBJ1-2, with 12 bases fitting TRBD1. The CDR3 contains 15 residues. From germline, CDR1 is MNHEY and CDR2 SMNVEV (reference sequence). The V and J ends lost 6 bases and 4 bases, in that order; junction bases with no gene match: 6. The CDR3 sequence: CASSRGQGAGYGYTF. The CDR3, as DNA: TGTGCCAGCAGCCGGGGACAGGGGGCGGGCTATGGCTACACCTTC.

The V gene is TRBV15, the J gene TRBJ1-1, with no clear D. V was cut by 0 bases and J by 4 bases, with 12 bases left in between. Germline-derived CDR1 and CDR2 are LNHNV and YYDKDF (reference sequence). The CDR3 runs to 15 residues. The chain's CDR3 is CATSRDVREGTEAFF. Written as DNA, the CDR3 is TGTGCCACCAGCAGAGATGTCCGGGAGGGCACTGAAGCTTTCTTT.

The chain links TRBV5-6 to TRBJ1-5, with TRBD1 as a possible D gene (6 bases). Germline lookup yields CDR1 SGHDT and CDR2 YYEEEE. V lost 9 bases to trimming and J lost 2 bases, with 15 bases between them. This CDR3 has 14 residues. CDR3 residues: CATWGGNRNQPQHF. In DNA, the CDR3 is TGTGCCACCTGGGGGGGCAACCGCAATCAGCCCCAGCATTTT.

This chain links TRBV2 with TRBJ1-6; D is possibly TRBD1 (6 bases). Germline V gene data show CDR1 as SNHLY and CDR2 as FYNNEI. This CDR3 spans 14 amino acids. Trimming removed 4 bases from V and 5 bases from J, with 9 bases in between. The CDR3 loop reads CASSGGGDNSPLHF. The CDR3 nucleotides read TGTGCCAGCAGTGGAGGGGGGGATAATTCACCCCTCCACTTT.

There are a few counts of this clone. The rearrangement joins TRBV7-9 to TRBJ2-1; D perhaps matches TRBD1 (5 bases). The CDR3 is made up of 14 amino acids. Germline CDR1 is SEHNR and CDR2 is FQNEAQ (reference sequence). V shed 6 bases and J shed 5 bases, with 14 bases lying between them. The CDR3 sequence is CASSTLGAHNEQFF. CDR3 nucleotide sequence: TGTGCCAGCAGTACCTTAGGGGCCCACAATGAGCAGTTCTTC.

In this sample, this clone turned up a few times. The CDR3 region has the DNA TGCGCCAGCAGTGAGAGGCGACTTGAGAACACCGGGGAGCTGTTTTTT. Amino acid sequence: CASSERRLENTGELFF. This chain uses TRBV10-1 with TRBJ2-2; D not resolved. Deletions cut 2 bases from V and 1 base from J, with 11 bases between. In germline, CDR1 is WNHNN, CDR2 SYGVQD (reference sequence). CDR3 size: 16 residues.

The chain employs TRBV5-8 and TRBJ1-4; D is perhaps TRBD1 (6 bases). Germline CDR1 is SGHTS and CDR2 is YDEGEE. This CDR3 has 16 amino acids. The V and J ends lost 5 bases and 0 bases respectively, with 14 bases between them. The CDR3: CASRIHRQATNEKLFF. The CDR3 DNA is TGTGCCAGCAGAATTCACCGACAGGCAACTAATGAAAAACTGTTTTTT. The complete variable domain, with remaining parts taken from reference TRBV5-8 and TRBJ1-4, reads EAGVTQSPTHLIKTRGQQATLRCSPISGHTSVYWYQQALGLGLQFLLWYDEGEERNRGNFPPRFSGRQFPNYSSELNVNALELEDSALYLCASRIHRQATNEKLFFGSGTQLSVL.

J is TRBJ2-7 and V is TRBV7-9, with 7 bases aligning to TRBD2. After removal of 6 bases from V and 1 base from J, the junction contained 9 bases not matched to a gene. The germline CDR1 and CDR2 sequences are SEHNR and FQNEAQ (reference sequence). The CDR3 is 15 amino acids. CDR3 loop: CASSELAAGSYEQYF. In DNA, the CDR3 is TGTGCCAGCAGTGAGCTAGCGGCGGGGTCCTACGAGCAGTACTTC. Supplemented by reference TRBV7-9 and TRBJ2-7, the full variable domain reads DTGVSQNPRHKITKRGQNVTFRCDPISEHNRLYWYRQTLGQGPEFLTYFQNEAQLEKSRLLSDRFSAERPKGSFSTLEIQRTEQGDSAMYLCASSELAAGSYEQYFGPGTRLTVT.

This clone was observed once. The CDR3 DNA sequence: TGTGCCAGCAGCTCCGACAGCTCCTACAATGAGCAGTTCTTC. This codes for CASSSDSSYNEQFF. The gene calls are TRBV5-7 and TRBJ2-1, with a tentative D call TRBD1 (5 bases). TRBV5-7 is noted as an ORF with a role that remains uncertain. V lost 3 bases and J lost 0, with 7 bases in between. The CDR3 has 14 amino acids.

This clone was counted a single time. This CDR3 is CASSDNGRAPNEQFF. CDR3 nucleotides: TGCGCCAGCAGTGATAACGGGAGAGCCCCCAATGAGCAGTTCTTC. V usage is TRBV10-1 and J usage is TRBJ2-1; tentatively, D is TRBD2 (6 bases). This CDR3 is built from 15 residues. From germline, CDR1 is WNHNN and CDR2 SYGVQD (reference sequence). V was clipped by 3 bases and J by 6 bases, with 15 bases between them.